This T cell receptor (beta chain) was sequenced for a study of shared clonotypes between healthy human individuals (TCRdb year 2020). Study-wide context: The cohort comprised a couple of women and a few men aged 18 to 49 years. To estimate repertoire size and how much clonotypes are shared between individuals, the study performed deep sequencing of blood TCR repertoires from a few healthy adults. To increase sequencing depth and limit assay-specific biases, TCR repertoire library preparation and sequencing were carried out by different laboratories using diverse techniques. Each donor's leukapheresis produced roughly between about 0.9 and 9.5 billion PBMCs. On the study overall, not on this receptor specifically: Pairwise subsampling indicated that sequencing depth was expected to affect the degree of clonotype sharing among donors. Sampling was limited to blood, and TCR repertoires in tissue likely differ from TCR repertoires in blood. The genetic and exposure-history diversity represented was limited by the small number of donors.

This clone was seen at least ten times. Its antigen remains undetermined. It has no much larger one-base neighbor in the sample; base qualities were not kept. Healthy HIV-negative adults with no recently reported acute infections or vaccinations were included as donors. Only Caucasian adults living in Nashville, Tennessee, USA were represented among the donors. For unsorted samples, about 90 million PBMCs were counted, and genomic DNA was extracted using the QIAamp DNA Blood Mini kit. After blood collection by leukapheresis, PBMCs were isolated using Ficoll-Histopaque density gradient centrifugation and then cryopreserved in the vapor phase of liquid nitrogen. TCR CDR3 regions were amplified from genomic DNA by multiplex PCR using the deep immunoSEQ assay. Extracted genomic DNA from each cell subset was distributed evenly across all wells of several immunoSEQ 96-well plates, and each plate was treated as a replicate. Each replicate PCR for unsorted PBMC received roughly 300 ng genomic DNA, equal to tens of thousands of T cell genomes. Unsorted PBMC genomic DNA was sequenced across ten immunoSEQ deep assay plates. Purified libraries were measured with a Qubit 3.0 fluorometer, size-checked on a Bioanalyzer 2100, and measured again with the KAPA Library Quantification kit. Every immunoSEQ 96-well plate was sequenced on a separate single-read 150-cycle Illumina NextSeq 550 flow cell. The study's own analysis went as follows. Because only junctional sequences without quality scores were contained in the immunoSEQ output, filtering matching that applied to full-length reads could not be performed. To assign V/J genes and CDR3, sequences were annotated against IMGT germline references using PyIR, a Python wrapper for IgBLAST v1.9. Reads were removed for weak V/J assignments (E-value above 1e-6), missing CDR3, stop codons, out-of-frame junctions, or ambiguous translated residues. A V3J clonotype was defined by an identical inferred V gene, J gene, and CDR3 amino acid sequence. The percentage overlap between two repertoires was calculated by dividing the number of shared unique clonotypes by the size of the smaller repertoire. RTK rarefaction, the Chao1 estimator, and Recon v2.1 estimates of unobserved clonotypes were used to assess repertoire richness. Entries here come from immuneACCESS through TCRdb and include only in-frame sequences with V and J called. Some clones fail to appear in such tables; in the studies checked, an unresolved V gene covers under half of the shortfall, and the cause of the remainder is unknown. V and J calls and clone size are as listed in that table; D and trimming were resolved from the DNA. This sample gives fewer than 600,000 clones in total; around 78% of them show up just once. Of the sample, 12% is held by the ten largest clones.

Compared with germline, V lacks 4 bases and J lacks 0 bases; bases without a gene match: 12. Including the terminal cysteine and phenylalanine, the CDR3 comprises 17 residues. Only CDR3 DNA remains: 51 bases, in frame from the first base. CDR1 and CDR2 are drawn from the germline V gene: SGHRS, YFSETQ. This clonotype was obtained from a woman aged 40 to 50 in good health. Some clones in this sample may be carry-over from other donors' samples. Material for sequencing was PBMCs. The chain was built from TRBV5-1 and TRBJ1-2, with 7 bases aligning to TRBD1. The CDR3 protein: CASSMNPTGEANYGYTF. In nucleotide form, the sequence is TGCGCCAGCAGCATGAACCCCACAGGGGAAGCTAACTATGGCTACACCTTC.